These 19 T cell receptor beta chains originate from one sample sequenced in a study of identical twins. A single record per CDR3 protein comes from TCRdb applying MiXCR to the 5' RACE reads. In the table there are about 210,000 distinct CDR3 sequences, roughly a tenth of which are singletons. Sequences were obtained from memory (CD45RO+) T cells sorted from blood. The receptors were sampled from a woman between 18 and 30 years old in good health.

V is TRBV4-2 and J is TRBJ2-3; no reliable D call. Trimming pared 4 bases from V and 2 bases from J, leaving 22 bases between. In germline, CDR1 is LGHNA, CDR2 YNFKEQ. CDR3 length equals 18 residues. CDR3 loop: CASSPALLWGSPTDTQYF. In DNA form, the CDR3 reads TGTGCCAGCAGCCCCGCCCTACTCTGGGGATCCCCCACAGATACGCAGTATTTT.

This clonotype was seen more than once but under ten times. The rearrangement joins TRBV24-1 to TRBJ2-1; TRBD2 matches at 10 bases. From germline, CDR1 is KGHDR and CDR2 SFDVKD. Trimming removed 3 bases from V and 5 bases from J; junction bases left unmatched: 6. There are 16 residues in the CDR3. For the CDR3, the DNA is TGTGCCACCAGTGATACAGGACTAGCGGCTGACAATGAGCAGTTCTTC. This codes for CATSDTGLAADNEQFF.

V is TRBV14 and J is TRBJ1-1; D is uncertain. CDR1 is SGHDN, CDR2 FVKESK, per germline. V was cut by 8 bases and J by 0 bases, with 7 bases left in between. This CDR3 contains 12 residues. The CDR3 DNA reads as TGTGCCAGCGGACGGTTGAACACTGAAGCTTTCTTT. It codes for CASGRLNTEAFF.

This clonotype was observed a handful of times. The chain couples TRBV2 to TRBJ2-7; 9 bases are a match to TRBD2. CDR3 length equals 14 residues. Germline values: CDR1 SNHLY, CDR2 FYNNEI. V lost 8 bases to trimming and J lost 2 bases; unmatched junction nucleotides: 7. The chain's CDR3 is CASAWRGGTYEQYF. DNA of the CDR3: TGTGCCAGCGCCTGGCGGGGGGGAACCTACGAGCAGTACTTC.

The table lists this clonotype with many counts. The V call is TRBV5-1, the J call TRBJ2-7; 9 bases are shared with TRBD1. Germline-derived CDR1 and CDR2 are SGHRS and YFSETQ. There are 13 residues in the CDR3. The J segment lost 5 bases and the V segment lost 4 bases, leaving 4 bases of the junction unmatched. The CDR3 coding sequence is TGCGCCAGCAGCAGGGACAGGGCCAACGAGCAGTACTTC. It specifies CASSRDRANEQYF.

At least ten counts were recorded for this clonotype. The chain combines TRBV5-1 with TRBJ2-7, with D perhaps matching TRBD1 or TRBD2 (5 bases each). CDR3 length: 14 amino acids. Germline loops: CDR1 SGHRS, CDR2 YFSETQ. V was cut by 4 bases and J by 6 bases, with 17 bases left in between. The DNA for the CDR3 is TGCGCCAGCAGCACCGACATCGCTGGGGGCGAGCAGTACTTC. Its translation is CASSTDIAGGEQYF.

The rearrangement uses TRBV5-1 and TRBJ2-2, with D possibly TRBD2 on 6 matching bases. Germline CDR1 SGHRS, CDR2 YFSETQ. This CDR3 is built from 12 residues. V was trimmed by 4 bases and J by 13 bases, leaving 14 bases between them. CDR3 amino acids: CASSEAMRGLFF. DNA of the CDR3: TGCGCCAGCAGCGAAGCGATGCGGGGGCTGTTTTTT.

This clonotype was counted at least ten times. The chain combines TRBV20-1 with TRBJ2-4; the D call may be TRBD1 or TRBD2 (6 bases each). Germline V lookup: CDR1 DFQATT, CDR2 SNEGSKA (reference sequence). The CDR3 spans 17 residues. Trimming removed 6 bases from V and 0 bases from J, with 21 bases in between. The CDR3 is CSARKGGGGLAKNIQYF. The CDR3 DNA follows: TGCAGTGCCAGGAAGGGGGGCGGAGGGCTAGCCAAAAACATTCAGTACTTC.

This clonotype was found a few times. The CDR3, as DNA: TGTGCCAGCAGTGAATTGCAGGCTAATGAAAAACTGTTTTTT. Residues: CASSELQANEKLFF. V and J are TRBV12-3 or TRBV12-4 and TRBJ1-4; D is unresolved. The CDR3 is 14 residues long. Trimming took 5 bases from V and 3 from J, leaving 10 bases between them.

This sequence joins TRBV5-1 and TRBJ2-1; 7 bases map to TRBD1. There are 17 residues in the CDR3. Germline values: CDR1 SGHRS, CDR2 YFSETQ. V trimming: 4 bases; J trimming: 6 bases; junction bases outside the gene matches: 16. The CDR3 DNA sequence: TGCGCCAGCAGCAAAAGGGACAGCCATTACACTTCCAATGAGCAGTTCTTC. Translation gives CASSKRDSHYTSNEQFF.

In this sample, this clonotype turned up a few times. The V gene is TRBV7-9, the J gene TRBJ1-1; possibly TRBD1 for D (5 bases). This CDR3 is built from 14 residues. V was cut by 3 bases and J by 7 bases, with 15 bases left in between. CDR1 and CDR2 from the germline V gene are SEHNR and FQNEAQ (reference sequence). The CDR3 protein is CASSLARGWGEAFF. CDR3 bases: TGTGCCAGCAGCTTGGCTCGGGGCTGGGGTGAAGCTTTCTTT.

This clonotype was seen only a few times. The V and J genes are TRBV5-1 and TRBJ2-3, with a weak D call TRBD1 (6 bases). The V end was cut by 4 bases, the J end by 0 bases, with 15 bases between. CDR3 length: 16 residues. CDR1 and CDR2 from the germline V gene are SGHRS and YFSETQ. DNA for the CDR3: TGCGCCAGCAGCCCTCTCGGACAGAGGAGCACAGATACGCAGTATTTT. Encoded protein: CASSPLGQRSTDTQYF.

Sample share makes this clonotype medium-sized. CDR3 DNA sequence: TGTGCCAGCAGTGAAGCGGGGACAGGAAACTATGGCTACACCTTC. This encodes CASSEAGTGNYGYTF. The rearrangement uses TRBV2 and TRBJ1-2, with 8 bases lining up with TRBD1. The CDR3 consists of 15 residues. The junction had 2 bases not matched to a gene; V was cut back by 0 bases and J by 2 bases. Germline values: CDR1 SNHLY, CDR2 FYNNEI.

The chain combines TRBV12-3 or TRBV12-4 with TRBJ2-1; D is uncertain. The CDR3 is 13 residues long. Trimming cost V 6 bases and J 4 bases, with 10 bases left between them. This chain's CDR3 is CASSPDAYNEQFF. DNA of the CDR3: TGTGCCAGCAGCCCAGACGCGTACAATGAGCAGTTCTTC.

This clonotype was counted at least ten times. J is TRBJ1-1 and V is TRBV7-8, with D possibly matching TRBD1 (5 bases). Looked up from germline, CDR1 is SGHVS and CDR2 is FQNEAQ. V lost 5 bases to trimming and J lost 3 bases, with 16 bases between them. The CDR3 is 15 amino acids. CDR3 DNA: TGTGCCAGCAGCCGATCAGACCGGGGGTACACTGAAGCTTTCTTT. Translating gives CASSRSDRGYTEAFF.

The sample holds a few counts of this clonotype. V and J are TRBV7-2 and TRBJ2-7, with unresolved D. The CDR3 runs to 12 residues. Trimming cost V 0 bases and J 4 bases, with 4 bases left between them. From germline, CDR1 is SGHTA and CDR2 FQGNSA. CDR3 sequence: CASSLAVYEQYF. CDR3 coding DNA: TGTGCCAGCAGCTTAGCGGTGTACGAGCAGTACTTC.

The V gene is TRBV20-1, the J gene TRBJ2-1; perhaps TRBD2 as D (6 bases). The CDR3 covers 14 residues. The germline V and J ends were trimmed by 6 bases and 4 bases, with 16 bases remaining between them. Germline lookup yields CDR1 DFQATT and CDR2 SNEGSKA (reference sequence). CDR3 sequence (DNA): TGCAGTGCGAGGGCGGGACTGGTATACAATGAGCAGTTCTTC. Protein product: CSARAGLVYNEQFF.

The gene calls are TRBV7-9 and TRBJ1-5, with 7 bases lining up with TRBD1. After removal of 6 bases from V and 7 bases from J, the junction contained 9 bases not matched to a gene. CDR3 length: 14 residues. Germline lookup yields CDR1 SEHNR and CDR2 FQNEAQ (reference sequence). The CDR3: CASSPQGMGQPQHF. CDR3 DNA: TGTGCCAGCAGTCCACAGGGGATGGGCCAGCCCCAGCATTTT.

A few counts support this clonotype. The chain joins TRBV6-6 to TRBJ2-1; perhaps TRBD1 as D (6 bases). Trimming cost V 7 bases and J 7 bases, with 8 bases left between them. CDR1 and CDR2 (germline): MNHNY, SVGAGI (reference sequence). The CDR3 totals 11 residues. The CDR3 nucleotides are TGTGCCAGCATGCAGGGGAATGAGCAGTTCTTC. It is translated as CASMQGNEQFF.